This T cell receptor beta chain was profiled in a study of blood T cell repertoires in COVID-19. On the study more broadly: Samples taken during acute and convalescent COVID-19 were collected in the United States, Italy and Spain. T cells, B-cell-depleted T cells, or PBMCs provided the cDNA or gDNA that served as material.

As originally analysed: Reference gene primer amplification gave nucleated cell count estimates. The repertoire was sequenced with immunoSEQ multiplex PCR; TCRdb's copy has only in-frame clones and lacks some. That table supplies the V and J calls and clone size; D and trimming were determined from the DNA. The sample has tens of thousands of clones, more than 80% seen once. The CDR3 is made up of 15 amino acids. Germline CDR1 is SGHAT and CDR2 is FQDESV (reference sequence). The J segment lost 4 bases and the V segment lost 5 bases, leaving 6 bases of the junction unmatched. This TCR was sampled from a woman in her seventies with COVID-19, enrolled during active disease. Source material: peripheral blood. The rearrangement links TRBV11-1 to TRBJ2-5, with 11 positions matching TRBD2. The chain's CDR3 is CASSLSGGASETQYF. The CDR3 DNA reads TGTGCCAGCAGCCTTAGCGGGGGGGCCTCAGAGACCCAGTACTTC.